The T cell receptor beta chain under discussion was sequenced for a study of T cell changes during pregnancy in multiple sclerosis. Germline CDR1 and CDR2: SGHRS and YFSETQ. CDR3 length: 15 residues. V dropped 4 bases and J dropped 2; count of bases not matched to a gene: 4. The protocol was immunoSEQ multiplex PCR, while the TCRdb copy is restricted to in-frame clones and leaves out a portion. The table records over 70,000 clones, approximately 94% of them present only once. The sequencing used peripheral blood, collected in the third trimester of pregnancy. This TCR was recovered from a female donor with multiple sclerosis, enrolled in a pregnancy study. The V gene is TRBV5-1, the J gene TRBJ2-3, with 10 bases matching TRBD1. The CDR3 DNA reads as TGCGCCAGCAGCAGGGACAGGGGATACACAGATACGCAGTATTTT. This sequence encodes CASSRDRGYTDTQYF.